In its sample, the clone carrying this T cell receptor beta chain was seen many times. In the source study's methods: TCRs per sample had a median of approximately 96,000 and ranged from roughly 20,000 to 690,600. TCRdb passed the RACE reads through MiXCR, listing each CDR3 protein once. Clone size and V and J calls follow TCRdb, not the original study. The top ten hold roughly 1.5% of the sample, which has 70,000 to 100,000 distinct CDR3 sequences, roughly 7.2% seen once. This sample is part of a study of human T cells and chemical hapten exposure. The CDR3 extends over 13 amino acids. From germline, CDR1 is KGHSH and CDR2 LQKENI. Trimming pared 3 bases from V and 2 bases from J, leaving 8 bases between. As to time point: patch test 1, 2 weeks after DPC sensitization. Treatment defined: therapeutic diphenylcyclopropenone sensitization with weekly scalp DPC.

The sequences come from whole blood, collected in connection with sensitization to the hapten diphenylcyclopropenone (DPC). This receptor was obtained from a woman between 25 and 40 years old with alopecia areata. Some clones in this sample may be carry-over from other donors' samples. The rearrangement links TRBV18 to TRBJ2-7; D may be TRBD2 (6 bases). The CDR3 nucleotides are TGTGCCAGCTCACCGACTAGTACCTACGAGCAGTACTTC. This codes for CASSPTSTYEQYF.